What follows describes a single T cell receptor beta chain. Its matching antigen is unknown. This specimen belongs to a study of human T cells and chemical hapten exposure. As for the study in general: Recorded diagnoses among the mostly female patients were alopecia areata, totalis or universalis.

Time point reported: pre-sensitization, week 0. Sample treatment: therapeutic diphenylcyclopropenone sensitization with weekly scalp DPC. One entry per CDR3 protein, called by TCRdb with MiXCR from the RACE reads. Here the sample spans 95,000 to 150,000 distinct CDR3 sequences, less than 15% being singletons. Findings and caveats of the study: Expanded TCRs showed more large CDR3 clusters than pre-sensitization or healthy control sets.

This sequence originates from a young woman with alopecia areata. Some clones in this sample may be carry-over from other donors' samples. Sample: whole blood, taken in connection with sensitization to the hapten diphenylcyclopropenone (DPC).

CDR3 loop: CASTTGGLYTDTQYF. The CDR3 DNA follows: TGTGCCAGCACCACAGGGGGCCTATACACAGATACGCAGTATTTT. The V gene is TRBV6-2 or TRBV6-3, the J gene TRBJ2-3; 9 positions match TRBD1. The V gene's germline CDR1 is MNHEY and CDR2 SVGEGT. The CDR3 is 15 residues long. V shed 7 bases, J shed 2 bases, and the junction held 7 bases outside the gene matches.